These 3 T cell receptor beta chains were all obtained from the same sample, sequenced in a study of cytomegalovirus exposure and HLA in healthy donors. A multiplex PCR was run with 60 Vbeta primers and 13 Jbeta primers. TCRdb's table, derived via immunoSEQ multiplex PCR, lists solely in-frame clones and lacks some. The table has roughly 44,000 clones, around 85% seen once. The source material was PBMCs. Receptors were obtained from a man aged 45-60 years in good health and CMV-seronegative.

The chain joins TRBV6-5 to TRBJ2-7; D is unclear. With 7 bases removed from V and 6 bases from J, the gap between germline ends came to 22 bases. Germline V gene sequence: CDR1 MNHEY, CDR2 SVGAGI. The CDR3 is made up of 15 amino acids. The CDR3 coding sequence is TGTGCCAGCACCGCCCTCTACGGTGGAACTACCGAGCAGTACTTC. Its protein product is CASTALYGGTTEQYF.

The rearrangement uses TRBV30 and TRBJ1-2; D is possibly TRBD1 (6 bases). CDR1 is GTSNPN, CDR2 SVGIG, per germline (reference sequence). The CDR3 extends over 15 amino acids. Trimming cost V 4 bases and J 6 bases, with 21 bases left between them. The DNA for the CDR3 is TGTGCCTGGACTCGAACCCGGGGGGCAGGCCATGGCTACACCTTC. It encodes CAWTRTRGAGHGYTF. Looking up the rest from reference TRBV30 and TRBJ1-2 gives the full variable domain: SQTIHQWPATLVQPVGSPLSLECTVEGTSNPNLYWYRQAAGRGLQLLFYSVGIGQISSEVPQNLSASRPQDRQFILSSKKLLLSDSGFYLCAWTRTRGAGHGYTFGSGTRLTVV.

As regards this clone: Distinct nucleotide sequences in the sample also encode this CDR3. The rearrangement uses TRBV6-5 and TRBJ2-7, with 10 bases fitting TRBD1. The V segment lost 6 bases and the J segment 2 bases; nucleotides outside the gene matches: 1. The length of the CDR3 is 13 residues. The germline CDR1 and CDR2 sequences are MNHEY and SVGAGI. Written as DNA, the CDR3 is TGTGCCAGCAGCGACAGGGGGCCCTACGAGCAGTACTTC. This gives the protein CASSDRGPYEQYF.